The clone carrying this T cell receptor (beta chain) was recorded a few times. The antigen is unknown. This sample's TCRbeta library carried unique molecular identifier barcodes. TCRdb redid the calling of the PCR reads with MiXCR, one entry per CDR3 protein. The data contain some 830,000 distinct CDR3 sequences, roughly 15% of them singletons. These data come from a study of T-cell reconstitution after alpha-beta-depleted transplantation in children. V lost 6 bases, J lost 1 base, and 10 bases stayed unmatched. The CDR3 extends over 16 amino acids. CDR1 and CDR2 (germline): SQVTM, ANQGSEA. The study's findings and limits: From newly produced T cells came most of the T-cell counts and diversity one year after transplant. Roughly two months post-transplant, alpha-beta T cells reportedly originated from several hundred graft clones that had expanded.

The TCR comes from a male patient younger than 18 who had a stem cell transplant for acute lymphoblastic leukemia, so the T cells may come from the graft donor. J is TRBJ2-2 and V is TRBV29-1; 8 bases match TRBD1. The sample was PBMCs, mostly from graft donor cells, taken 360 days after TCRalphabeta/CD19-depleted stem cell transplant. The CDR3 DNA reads TGCAGCGTGTGCCTCGGCGGGACAGGGAACACCGGGGAGCTGTTTTTT. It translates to CSVCLGGTGNTGELFF.